This T cell receptor beta chain appears in the sequencing data of a study of T cell repertoires in cytomegalovirus infection. Looking at the study overall: TCR beta signatures that were public indicated CMV infection and matching HLA type. Study conclusions and caveats: The cumulative frequency of public TCR beta families identified carriers of CMV plus the relevant HLA.

Per the germline V gene, CDR1 is ENHRY and CDR2 is SYGVKD. With 2 bases removed from V and 4 bases from J, the gap between germline ends came to 27 bases. The CDR3 consists of 19 residues. TCRdb ran MiXCR on the reads and lists one entry per CDR3 protein. In the table there are 150,000 to 200,000 distinct CDR3 sequences, 25% to 30% of which are singletons. Details on this clonotype: The antigen is undetermined.

The TCR originated in a human donor in good health (CMV status not recorded). Some clones in this sample may be carry-over from other donors' samples. Material: PBMCs. The V gene is TRBV10-3, the J gene TRBJ2-7, with D possibly matching TRBD2 (6 bases). In DNA, the CDR3 is TGTGCCATCAGTGAGCCTAAGGGCAGGCAAGGCGGGAATTCATACGAGCAGTACTTC. This encodes CAISEPKGRQGGNSYEQYF.